The rows below give T cell receptor beta chains drawn from one sample of a study of radiotherapy plus CTLA-4 blockade in lung cancer. Measured with immunoSEQ multiplex PCR; TCRdb has only the in-frame clones, and not every one. The data contain tens of thousands of clones, approximately 80% of them singletons. Sequenced material: peripheral blood, taken from a patient treated with radiotherapy plus ipilimumab. The receptors were sampled from a human donor with non-small cell lung cancer whose response to radiotherapy plus ipilimumab could not be evaluated. Each CDR3 is given with its conserved first and last residue. The D gene is left open where the match is weak. Size values are once, few and many counts, or a class for expanded clones, and some rows have none.

>TRBD2|.|TRBV18|TRBJ2-7
CASSPAGGSYEQYF
TGTGCCAGCTCACCGGCGGGGGGCTCCTACGAGCAGTACTTC
>.|.|TRBV9|TRBJ2-7
CASSRTTGFYEQYF
TGTGCCAGCAGCAGAACAACGGGTTTCTACGAGCAGTACTTC
>.|.|TRBV30|TRBJ2-7
CAWSVRYEQYF
TGTGCCTGGAGTGTACGGTACGAGCAGTACTTC
>.|.|TRBV5-6|TRBJ2-7
CASTAFPEARYEQYF
TGTGCCAGCACCGCCTTCCCAGAGGCGCGTTACGAGCAGTACTTC
>.|.|TRBV28|TRBJ1-2
CASSESRGKSF
TGTGCCAGCAGTGAGAGTAGGGGCAAATCCTTC
>.|.|TRBV5-6|TRBJ1-5
CASSLNVGVASNQPQHF
TGTGCCAGCAGCTTGAACGTAGGGGTCGCCAGCAATCAGCCCCAGCATTTT
>TRBD2|.|TRBV4-1|TRBJ2-3
CASSQVKGAGGPDTDTQYF
TGCGCCAGCAGCCAAGTGAAAGGAGCGGGGGGGCCTGACACAGATACGCAGTATTTT
>.|few|TRBV7-5|TRBJ2-1
CVRREGGGNYNEQFF
TGTGTCAGAAGGGAGGGCGGGGGAAACTACAATGAGCAGTTCTTC
>TRBD1|few|TRBV28|TRBJ1-2
CASRTSGQDYGYTF
TGTGCCAGCAGGACATCGGGACAGGACTATGGCTACACCTTC
>.|.|TRBV4-1|TRBJ2-5
CASSHLTGEQYF
TGCGCCAGCAGCCACTTGACCGGGGAGCAGTACTTC
>.|.|TRBV28|TRBJ2-7
CASSRSLNEQYF
TGTGCCAGCAGTCGCTCGCTAAACGAGCAGTACTTC
>TRBD2|.|TRBV5-1|TRBJ2-7
CASSLSGDDEQYF
TGCGCCAGCAGCTTGAGCGGGGACGACGAGCAGTACTTC
>TRBD2|.|TRBV19|TRBJ2-2
CASSLAGGVGELFF
TGTGCCAGTAGTCTAGCGGGGGGGGTCGGGGAGCTGTTTTTT
>.|.|TRBV7-2|TRBJ2-5
CASSLEPLQETQYF
TGTGCCAGCAGCTTAGAGCCGCTCCAAGAGACCCAGTACTTC
>TRBD2|.|TRBV4-2|TRBJ2-7
CASSQGAGSSYEQYF
TGTGCCAGCAGCCAAGGAGCGGGAAGCTCCTACGAGCAGTACTTC
>.|.|TRBV9|TRBJ1-6
CASQTASYNSPLHF
TGTGCCAGCCAAACAGCCTCCTATAATTCACCCCTCCACTTT
>.|.|TRBV4-3|TRBJ1-2
CASSHSTGRNYGYTF
TGCGCCAGCAGCCATTCGACAGGTCGTAACTATGGCTACACCTTC
>TRBD1|.|TRBV5-1|TRBJ2-7
CASSLPPGQGYEQYF
TGCGCCAGCAGCTTACCGCCGGGACAGGGGTACGAGCAGTACTTC
>.|few|TRBV6-5|TRBJ1-3
CASRRDFSGNTIYF
TGTGCCAGCAGGCGGGATTTCTCTGGAAACACCATATATTTT
>TRBD2|.|TRBV13|TRBJ2-7
CASSLLAGGPDEQYF
TGTGCCAGCAGCTTACTAGCGGGAGGGCCCGACGAGCAGTACTTC
>TRBD1|.|TRBV9|TRBJ1-5
CASNPRTGTGDQPQHF
TGTGCCAGCAACCCGCGAACCGGGACAGGGGATCAGCCCCAGCATTTT
>TRBD1|few|TRBV19|TRBJ1-2
CASSYMDRGDYGYTF
TGTGCCAGTAGTTATATGGACAGGGGTGACTATGGCTACACCTTC